Given below is one T cell receptor (beta chain) in context. What it binds is unknown. This record belongs to a study of cytomegalovirus exposure and HLA in healthy donors. Germline trimming cut 6 bases from V and 1 base from J; bases unmatched to any gene: 10. Germline V CDR1 and CDR2: SQVTM, ANQGSEA. This CDR3 has 16 residues. Study-level points and caveats: A few of the chains that were CMV-associated were confirmed in vitro to be specific for CMV antigens. TCR sequences were mostly rare, though some public TCRs occurred in many donors. Later analysis identified a missense DCLRE1C variant that was linked to TCR beta V- and J-gene trimming.

Use of 60 Vbeta and 13 Jbeta primers characterized the PCR. Profiling relied on immunoSEQ multiplex PCR, and the TCRdb table lists in-frame clones only, not all of them. Of about 170,000 clones listed, around 86% are singletons. The sequenced material came from PBMCs. The chain carries TRBV29-1 and TRBJ1-5; 9 bases align to TRBD1. This clonotype was sampled from a male donor in good health and CMV-seronegative. The CDR3 coding sequence is TGCAGCGTCTCGCTGACAGGGGGTGCCAGCAATCAGCCCCAGCATTTT. Translating gives CSVSLTGGASNQPQHF.